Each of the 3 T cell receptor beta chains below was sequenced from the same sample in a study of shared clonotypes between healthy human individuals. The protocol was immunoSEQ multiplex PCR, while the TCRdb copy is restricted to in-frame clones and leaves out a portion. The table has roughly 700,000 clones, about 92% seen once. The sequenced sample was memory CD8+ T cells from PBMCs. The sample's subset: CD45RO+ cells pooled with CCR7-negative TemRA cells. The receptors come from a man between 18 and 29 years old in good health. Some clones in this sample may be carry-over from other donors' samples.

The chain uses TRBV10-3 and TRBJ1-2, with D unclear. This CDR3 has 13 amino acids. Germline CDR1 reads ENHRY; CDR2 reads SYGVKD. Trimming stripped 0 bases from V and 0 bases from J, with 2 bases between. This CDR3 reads CAISESANYGYTF. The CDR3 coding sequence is TGTGCCATCAGTGAGTCAGCTAACTATGGCTACACCTTC.

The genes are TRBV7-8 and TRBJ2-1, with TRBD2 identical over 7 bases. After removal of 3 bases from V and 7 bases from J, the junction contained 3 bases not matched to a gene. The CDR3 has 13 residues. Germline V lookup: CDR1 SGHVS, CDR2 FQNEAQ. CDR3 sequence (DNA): TGTGCCAGCAGCTTCGGGGGGAGAAATGAGCAGTTCTTC. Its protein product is CASSFGGRNEQFF.

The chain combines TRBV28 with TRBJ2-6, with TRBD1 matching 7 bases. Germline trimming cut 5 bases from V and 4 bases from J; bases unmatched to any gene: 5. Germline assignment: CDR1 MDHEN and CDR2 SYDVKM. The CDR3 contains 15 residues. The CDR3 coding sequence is TGTGCCAGCAGTGATACAGGGGCAGGGGCCAACGTCCTGACTTTC. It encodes CASSDTGAGANVLTF.